This T cell receptor (beta chain) was profiled in a study of shared clonotypes between healthy human individuals. Trimming stripped 3 bases from V and 5 bases from J, with 8 bases between. Germline lookup yields CDR1 MNHNS and CDR2 SASEGT. The CDR3 runs 13 residues. The table lists this clone with a count of one. What it binds is not known. An assay was performed, and its level was deep. Produced via immunoSEQ multiplex PCR; TCRdb's table is partial and in-frame only. Of under 2,000,000 clones listed, less than 95% are singletons. Naive CD8 cells were CD45RO-negative, positively selected for CCR7, excluding terminally differentiated effector memory CD45RA+ cells. The donors were adults (healthy and HIV-negative) with no recent acute infections or vaccinations. Findings of the study overall: Memory subsets generally showed smaller estimated richness than naive subsets did. The generation probabilities recorded for non-shared clonotypes fell below those of clonotypes shared by all four donors.

The J gene is TRBJ1-5, the V gene TRBV6-1; a weak D match, TRBD1 (5 bases). What was sequenced was naive CD8+ T cells sorted from blood. This sequence was found in a man between 18 and 29 years old in good health. In nucleotides, the CDR3 is TGTGCCAGCAGTGACCGAGGGGATCAGCCCCAGCATTTT. This translates into CASSDRGDQPQHF.